These 25 T cell receptor beta chains were sequenced from one sample in a study of CD8 T cells in Susac syndrome. Random-hexamer reverse transcription was applied to about 0.5 to 1 ug RNA. TCRdb recomputed calls from the immunoSEQ multiplex PCR reads with MiXCR, one row per CDR3 protein. The sample has approximately 300,000 distinct CDR3 sequences; approximately 85% are singletons. What was sequenced was CD8+ T cells from PBMCs. The receptor set was obtained from a human donor with multiple sclerosis.

The chain links TRBV15 to TRBJ2-3, with D perhaps TRBD1 (6 bases). V lost 0 bases to trimming and J lost 2 bases, with 15 bases between them. The CDR3 loop spans 17 amino acids. Germline assignment: CDR1 LNHNV and CDR2 YYDKDF (reference sequence). CDR3 nucleotide sequence: TGTGCCACCAGCAGAGAATATCGGGACAAGGTCACAGATACGCAGTATTTT. Residues: CATSREYRDKVTDTQYF.

The chain combines TRBV28 with TRBJ2-3; no firm D call. This CDR3 region has 14 residues. CDR1 and CDR2 from the germline V gene are MDHEN and SYDVKM. The V end was cut by 5 bases, the J end by 0 bases, with 9 bases between. The CDR3 sequence is CASSHGTSTDTQYF. In nucleotides, the CDR3 is TGTGCCAGCAGTCACGGAACTAGCACAGATACGCAGTATTTT.

The CDR3 DNA reads as TGTGCCAGTAGTATCCCGACAGGGAATCAGCCCCAGCATTTT. Its translation is CASSIPTGNQPQHF. The J gene is TRBJ1-5, the V gene TRBV19; 7 positions agree with TRBD1. The length of the CDR3 is 14 residues. Germline lookup yields CDR1 LNHDA and CDR2 SQIVND (reference sequence). V shed 3 bases, J shed 4 bases, and the junction held 3 bases outside the gene matches.

The rearrangement joins TRBV4-3 to TRBJ2-1; the D is unclear. V lost 0 bases to trimming and J lost 0 bases, with 15 bases between them. The CDR3 has 18 amino acids. Germline-derived CDR1 and CDR2 are LGHNA and YSLEER. The CDR3 nucleotides are TGCGCCAGCAGCCAAGATGAATTGAGCTGGACCTCCTACAATGAGCAGTTCTTC. Translation: CASSQDELSWTSYNEQFF.

The chain couples TRBV29-1 to TRBJ2-7; TRBD1 aligns across 9 bases. Germline assignment: CDR1 SQVTM and CDR2 ANQGSEA. The CDR3 loop spans 13 amino acids. The junction had 3 bases not matched to a gene; V was cut back by 2 bases and J by 4 bases. The CDR3 protein is CSVETGGRYEQYF. CDR3 nucleotides: TGCAGCGTTGAAACAGGGGGCCGATACGAGCAGTACTTC.

The V call is TRBV4-1, the J call TRBJ2-5; D unclear. V dropped 0 bases and J dropped 5 bases, with 10 bases sitting between them. The CDR3 consists of 14 residues. Germline V CDR1 and CDR2: MGHRA, YSYEKL. CDR3 nucleotide sequence: TGCGCCAGCAGCCAAGAGCGCGTTTTTGAGACCCAGTACTTC. Translation gives CASSQERVFETQYF.

The DNA of the CDR3 is TGTGCCAGCAGCTTAGACGTGGGAAATGAGCAGTTCTTC. Protein sequence: CASSLDVGNEQFF. The J gene is TRBJ2-1, the V gene TRBV7-2, with D unclear. CDR3 length equals 13 residues. Germline V gene data show CDR1 as SGHTA and CDR2 as FQGNSA. Trimming shortened V by 1 base and J by 7 bases, and 8 bases separated the two germline ends.

This clonotype has just one count. The chain carries TRBV19 and TRBJ1-1; D is perhaps TRBD1 (5 bases). CDR3 length: 13 residues. Trimming removed 1 base from V and 11 bases from J, with 14 bases in between. Germline V gives CDR1 LNHDA, CDR2 SQIVND (reference sequence). The CDR3, as DNA: TGTGCCAGTAGTATAGGGGGACCAACTGTGGCTTTCTTT. Its translation is CASSIGGPTVAFF. Variable domain in full (rest from reference TRBV19 and TRBJ1-1): DGGITQSPKYLFRKEGQNVTLSCEQNLNHDAMYWYRQDPGQGLRLIYYSQIVNDFQKGDIAEGYSVSREKKESFPLTVTSAQKNPTAFYLCASSIGGPTVAFFGQGTRLTVV.

The rearrangement uses TRBV2 and TRBJ1-5; D gene unclear. The CDR3 loop spans 14 amino acids. CDR1 SNHLY and CDR2 FYNNEI come from the germline V gene. V was trimmed by 5 bases and J by 3 bases, leaving 11 bases between them. The CDR3: CASSSGIHNQPQHF. CDR3 DNA sequence: TGTGCCAGCAGTAGCGGAATACACAATCAGCCCCAGCATTTT. The complete variable domain, with remaining parts taken from reference TRBV2 and TRBJ1-5, reads EPEVTQTPSHQVTQMGQEVILRCVPISNHLYFYWYRQILGQKVEFLVSFYNNEISEKSEIFDDQFSVERPDGSNFTLKIRSTKLEDSAMYFCASSSGIHNQPQHFGDGTRLSIL.

The V gene is TRBV19, the J gene TRBJ1-3; D is unclear. Trimming stripped 7 bases from V and 0 bases from J, with 19 bases between. Germline values: CDR1 LNHDA, CDR2 SQIVND (reference sequence). The CDR3 covers 17 residues. CDR3 sequence (DNA): TGTGCCAGTACGTTAAAGGAAACAGCGAACTCTGGAAACACCATATATTTT. As protein: CASTLKETANSGNTIYF.

V is TRBV7-9 and J is TRBJ2-5; weak D call: TRBD2 (5 bases). V shed 1 base and J shed 7 bases, with 19 bases lying between them. The CDR3 has 16 residues. The V gene's germline CDR1 is SEHNR and CDR2 FQNEAQ (reference sequence). In nucleotides, the CDR3 is TGTGCCAGCAGCTTAGGGGCGGGTCTCAATACCCCGACCCAGTACTTC. Protein product: CASSLGAGLNTPTQYF.

The rearrangement uses TRBV3-1 and TRBJ2-1; D gene ambiguous. The CDR3 consists of 17 residues. Trimming pared 5 bases from V and 5 bases from J, leaving 22 bases between. CDR1 LGHDT and CDR2 YNNKEL come from the germline V gene (reference sequence). The CDR3 region is CASSAQPTPKADNEQFF. The CDR3, as DNA: TGTGCCAGCAGCGCACAACCGACACCTAAAGCCGACAATGAGCAGTTCTTC.

The chain joins TRBV7-9 to TRBJ2-2, with D tentatively TRBD2 (5 bases). V gave up 1 base and J gave up 6 bases, with 12 bases separating them. The length of the CDR3 is 15 residues. The germline gives CDR1 SEHNR, CDR2 FQNEAQ (reference sequence). The CDR3 spells CASSLEAREPGELFF. The CDR3 DNA sequence: TGTGCCAGCAGCTTAGAGGCTAGGGAGCCCGGGGAGCTGTTTTTT.

This chain links TRBV20-1 with TRBJ2-7; D possibly corresponds to TRBD2 (5 bases). V gave up 0 bases and J gave up 5 bases, with 17 bases separating them. This CDR3 region has 15 residues. Looked up from germline, CDR1 is DFQATT and CDR2 is SNEGSKA (reference sequence). CDR3 residues: CSARDPSRERDEQYF. Here the CDR3 DNA reads TGCAGTGCTAGAGATCCCTCACGGGAAAGAGACGAGCAGTACTTC.

The rearrangement joins TRBV4-1 to TRBJ2-3; a weak D match, TRBD2 (7 bases). CDR3 size: 15 residues. Germline values: CDR1 MGHRA, CDR2 YSYEKL. The V end lost 3 bases, the J end lost 2 bases, and 12 bases lay between the germline ends. CDR3 nucleotide sequence: TGCGCCAGCAGCCAGAGGGGGGGAATCACAGATACGCAGTATTTT. It yields the protein CASSQRGGITDTQYF.

The genes are TRBV6-1 and TRBJ2-2; 8 bases align to TRBD2. The CDR3 length is 13 residues. V lost 11 bases, J lost 6 bases, and 8 bases stayed unmatched. The germline V gene has CDR1 MNHNS and CDR2 SASEGT. The CDR3 DNA is TGTGCCGGGAGCGGGAGAGGCCCCGGGGAGCTGTTTTTT. Amino acids: CAGSGRGPGELFF.

The chain employs TRBV7-9 and TRBJ2-7, with D uncertain. The CDR3 is made up of 14 amino acids. CDR1 and CDR2 (germline): SEHNR, FQNEAQ (reference sequence). The ends were cut back, 5 bases at V and 2 bases at J, with 13 bases in the middle. In nucleotides, the CDR3 is TGTGCCAGCAGCCCCCCGGCGGCCCCCTACGAGCAGTACTTC. Amino acids: CASSPPAAPYEQYF.

The CDR3 is CASSASSGGEQYF. CDR3 sequence (DNA): TGTGCCAGTAGTGCAAGCTCCGGGGGAGAGCAGTACTTC. The rearrangement joins TRBV19 to TRBJ2-7, with D possibly being TRBD2 (6 bases). Germline CDR1 LNHDA, CDR2 SQIVND (reference sequence). The ends were cut back, 5 bases at V and 7 bases at J, with 15 bases in the middle. This CDR3 region has 13 residues. The full variable domain, rest sourced from reference TRBV19 and TRBJ2-7, is DGGITQSPKYLFRKEGQNVTLSCEQNLNHDAMYWYRQDPGQGLRLIYYSQIVNDFQKGDIAEGYSVSREKKESFPLTVTSAQKNPTAFYLCASSASSGGEQYFGPGTRLTVT.

The chain recombines TRBV19 with TRBJ2-7, with a possible D match to TRBD1 (5 bases). Trimming removed 5 bases at V and 2 bases at J, with 13 bases between. Germline V gene lookup returns CDR1 LNHDA and CDR2 SQIVND (reference sequence). The CDR3 spans 14 residues. For the CDR3, the DNA is TGTGCCAGTAGTCTGGACATTGAGGCCTACGAGCAGTACTTC. Translated, it gives CASSLDIEAYEQYF.

The genes are TRBV15 and TRBJ1-2; 9 nucleotides agree with TRBD1. This CDR3 region has 14 residues. The germline V gene encodes CDR1 LNHNV and CDR2 YYDKDF (reference sequence). Trimming cost V 3 bases and J 7 bases; bases outside gene matches: 6. CDR3 DNA sequence: TGTGCCACCAGCAGGGTACAGGGGGCGATTGGCTACACCTTC. This encodes CATSRVQGAIGYTF.

The gene calls are TRBV29-1 and TRBJ1-3; D ambiguous. Per germline, CDR1 SQVTM and CDR2 ANQGSEA. V lost 4 bases and J lost 0, with 19 bases in between. The length of the CDR3 is 17 residues. In DNA form, the CDR3 reads TGCAGCGTTGCCCTTCGCCGCCCGTTACTCTCTGGAAACACCATATATTTT. This codes for CSVALRRPLLSGNTIYF.

The rearrangement uses TRBV14 and TRBJ1-4; D remains unclear. V lost 5 bases, J lost 4 bases, and 17 bases lay in between. The germline gives CDR1 SGHDN, CDR2 FVKESK. The CDR3 extends over 16 amino acids. CDR3 residues: CASSSPSDLINEKLFF. The CDR3, as DNA: TGTGCCAGCAGCTCTCCCTCGGACCTGATTAATGAAAAACTGTTTTTT.

V usage is TRBV2 and J usage is TRBJ1-5; no definite D call. Germline loops: CDR1 SNHLY, CDR2 FYNNEI. This CDR3 comprises 16 residues. Between the trimmed V and J ends, which lost 2 bases and 0 bases, there was a span of 11 bases. For the CDR3, the DNA is TGTGCCAGCAGTGAATGGGCAGTTACTAGCAATCAGCCCCAGCATTTT. This codes for CASSEWAVTSNQPQHF. The whole variable domain, remainder taken from reference TRBV2 and TRBJ1-5, is EPEVTQTPSHQVTQMGQEVILRCVPISNHLYFYWYRQILGQKVEFLVSFYNNEISEKSEIFDDQFSVERPDGSNFTLKIRSTKLEDSAMYFCASSEWAVTSNQPQHFGDGTRLSIL.

V gene TRBV13 combines with J gene TRBJ2-7, with D unresolved. The V gene lost 7 bases and the J gene lost 4 bases, with 8 bases spanning the gap. This CDR3 has 11 residues. Germline CDR1 is PRHDT and CDR2 is FYEKMQ (reference sequence). Written as DNA, the CDR3 is TGTGCCAGCACGGACGGTTACGAGCAGTACTTC. Protein: CASTDGYEQYF.

V and J are TRBV19 and TRBJ1-1; D is ambiguous. V shed 1 base and J shed 4 bases, with 13 bases lying between them. The CDR3 length is 15 residues. CDR1 is LNHDA, CDR2 SQIVND, per germline (reference sequence). CDR3 bases: TGTGCCAGTAGTATAGCGTCCGGAAGCCTCACTGAAGCTTTCTTT. This sequence encodes CASSIASGSLTEAFF.